The entry that follows covers one T cell receptor beta chain sequence. The sample belongs to a study of beta chain features in type 1 diabetes. The length of the CDR3 is 18 residues. Germline V gene sequence: CDR1 LNHNV, CDR2 YYDKDF (reference sequence). V dropped 1 base and J dropped 0 bases, with 19 bases sitting between them. The sequenced template was cDNA made from the entire isolated RNA. Sequencing was performed with immunoSEQ multiplex PCR; in TCRdb, only in-frame clones are kept and a portion is missing. The repertoire holds about 900,000 clones, with roughly 15% as singletons. The sequence was obtained from a woman in her late teens or twenties in good health. The chain combines TRBV15 with TRBJ2-7, with D perhaps TRBD1 (6 bases). Sequencing was done on a sample of naive CD4+ T cells from blood. The CDR3: CATSRGPNTGTSSYEQYF. The CDR3 DNA follows: TGTGCCACCAGCAGAGGTCCTAATACAGGGACCAGCTCCTACGAGCAGTACTTC. The complete variable domain, with remaining parts taken from reference TRBV15 and TRBJ2-7, reads DAMVIQNPRYQVTQFGKPVTLSCSQTLNHNVMYWYQQKSSQAPKLLFHYYDKDFNNEADTPDNFQSRRPNTSFCFLDIRSPGLGDTAMYLCATSRGPNTGTSSYEQYFGPGTRLTVT.